This entry describes one T cell receptor (beta chain). Its target is not known. Clones were read by immunoSEQ multiplex PCR, and TCRdb kept only the in-frame ones, dropping some. Of roughly 990 clones in the sample, around 25% were seen once. This record comes from a study of T cells in localized non-small cell lung cancer. General study findings and limits: Heterogeneity is still possible, as just one tumor region was sequenced. There was an association of higher blood T cell density with longer overall survival.

Trimming stripped 5 bases from V and 5 bases from J, with 22 bases between. CDR1 SGHNT and CDR2 YENEEA come from the germline V gene. The CDR3 runs 17 residues. Adjacent lung was taken at least 2 cm from the tumor margin, free of atypia. The chain carries TRBV11-3 and TRBJ1-5; tentatively, D is TRBD1 (5 bases). This specimen was normal lung tissue next to the tumor, taken before any cancer treatment. This TCR was recovered from a woman aged 35-75 years with stage III squamous cell lung carcinoma. For the CDR3, the DNA is TGTGCCAGCAGCCTCCCCAGTGGCAGGGCCTATTATCAGCCCCAGCATTTT. Its protein product is CASSLPSGRAYYQPQHF.